The 14 T cell receptor beta chains in this list originate from one sample, sequenced in a study of blood T cell repertoires in COVID-19. Sequenced by immunoSEQ multiplex PCR; TCRdb stores in-frame clones only, minus some. The sample carries about 170,000 clones, roughly 80% recorded once. Sample: PBMCs or T cells enriched from blood (not recorded which). These receptors were collected from a woman in her 50s who had recovered from COVID-19.

This rearrangement joins TRBV28 to TRBJ1-6; possible D gene TRBD1, 5 bases. Trimming took 3 bases from V and 6 from J, leaving 9 bases between them. CDR1 is MDHEN, CDR2 SYDVKM, per germline. The CDR3 loop spans 14 amino acids. The CDR3, as DNA: TGTGCCAGCAGTTTGACAGCCCGTAATTCACCCCTCCACTTT. This encodes CASSLTARNSPLHF.

This clone occurred a few times. In nucleotides, the CDR3 is TGCAGCGCTCACAGGGGGCCCGGGGAGCTGTTTTTT. Amino acid sequence: CSAHRGPGELFF. The rearrangement links TRBV29-1 to TRBJ2-2; 9 bases are shared with TRBD1. Per the germline V gene, CDR1 is SQVTM and CDR2 is ANQGSEA. The V segment lost 7 bases and the J segment 6 bases; nucleotides outside the gene matches: 3. The CDR3 runs to 12 residues.

The rearrangement links TRBV14 to TRBJ2-3, with 7 bases lining up with TRBD1. The CDR3 consists of 13 residues. J lost 4 bases, V lost 6 bases, and 4 bases had no gene match. Germline lookup yields CDR1 SGHDN and CDR2 FVKESK. In DNA, the CDR3 is TGTGCCAGCAGAGCCCAGGGGGCAGATACGCAGTATTTT. Translated, it gives CASRAQGADTQYF.

This clone came up a few times. This chain connects TRBV5-4 to TRBJ2-1; D is uncertain. The CDR3 spans 15 residues. Germline CDR1 and CDR2: SGHNT and YYREEE (reference sequence). V lost 0 bases to trimming and J lost 1 base, with 8 bases between them. The CDR3 region has the DNA TGTGCCAGCAGCTTGGAGACTCCGTCCTACAATGAGCAGTTCTTC. Protein product: CASSLETPSYNEQFF.

In this sample, this clone turned up once. The CDR3 region has the DNA TGTGCCAGCAGCCCGCCGGACAGTAAGTTCTATGGCTACACCTTC. It encodes CASSPPDSKFYGYTF. The rearrangement joins TRBV21-1 to TRBJ1-2; TRBD1 was called by the table and not checked on the DNA. TRBV21-1 is flagged as a pseudogene. The length of the CDR3 is 15 residues.

The chain couples TRBV6-4 to TRBJ2-1, with D possibly being TRBD1 (5 bases). The V gene lost 4 bases and the J gene lost 8 bases, with 12 bases spanning the gap. Germline loops: CDR1 MRHNA, CDR2 SNTAGT. The CDR3 covers 13 residues. The CDR3 reads CASSVTGAHEQFF. The CDR3 coding sequence is TGTGCCAGCAGTGTTACTGGGGCCCATGAGCAGTTCTTC.

The chain couples TRBV24-1 to TRBJ2-1; D is ambiguous. The V end was cut by 3 bases, the J end by 4 bases, with 6 bases between. Germline V CDR1 and CDR2: KGHDR, SFDVKD. There are 13 residues in the CDR3. DNA of the CDR3: TGTGCCACCAGTGATGCCACTTACAATGAGCAGTTCTTC. This translates into CATSDATYNEQFF.

The chain recombines TRBV5-5 with TRBJ2-7, with 12 bases matching TRBD2. Germline V gene data show CDR1 as SGHKS and CDR2 as YYEKEE (reference sequence). The CDR3 extends over 17 amino acids. V was clipped by 0 bases and J by 4 bases; unmatched bases: 8. The CDR3: CASSLGVGLAGRYEQYV. The CDR3, as DNA: TGTGCCAGCAGCTTGGGAGTCGGACTAGCGGGACGATACGAGCAGTACGTC.

This chain uses TRBV7-9 with TRBJ1-1; D gene uncertain. The germline CDR1 and CDR2 sequences are SEHNR and FQNEAQ (reference sequence). Trimming took off 3 bases at V and 8 bases at J, with 13 bases between the two ends. CDR3 length: 13 residues. The CDR3 nucleotides are TGTGCCAGCAGCTTGGTCGGGTTAGCCGAAGCTTTCTTT. Its translation is CASSLVGLAEAFF.

V gene TRBV7-6 combines with J gene TRBJ2-5, with 8 bases identical to TRBD1. V shed 5 bases and J 2 bases; nucleotides not matched to a gene: 4. The germline gives CDR1 SGHVS, CDR2 FNYEAQ. This CDR3 comprises 14 residues. The CDR3 here is CASSRGTGQETQYF. Written as DNA, the CDR3 is TGTGCCAGCAGCCGCGGGACAGGTCAAGAGACCCAGTACTTC. Full variable domain (remainder filled in from reference TRBV7-6 and TRBJ2-5): GAGVSQSPRYKVTKRGQDVALRCDPISGHVSLYWYRQALGQGPEFLTYFNYEAQQDKSGLPNDRFSAERPEGSISTLTIQRTEQRDSAMYRCASSRGTGQETQYFGPGTRLLVL.

J is TRBJ1-5 and V is TRBV6-5; possible D gene TRBD1, 5 bases. Trimming shortened V by 8 bases and J by 9 bases, and 14 bases separated the two germline ends. The CDR3 has 12 amino acids. Germline V gene data show CDR1 as MNHEY and CDR2 as SVGAGI. The CDR3 loop is CASAPRGGPQHF. CDR3 nucleotides: TGTGCCAGCGCCCCCCGGGGGGGGCCCCAGCATTTT.

Written as DNA, the CDR3 is TGTGCCACCAGCATAGGAGGACAAGAGACCCAGTACTTC. Its protein is CATSIGGQETQYF. This chain links TRBV15 with TRBJ2-5, with D possibly being TRBD2 (5 bases). CDR1 is LNHNV and CDR2 is YYDKDF in the germline V gene (reference sequence). This CDR3 contains 13 residues. V lost 4 bases to trimming and J lost 2 bases, with 8 bases between them.

In its sample, this clone was seen once. This chain links TRBV7-6 with TRBJ2-7; TRBD2 is a possible D gene (5 bases). The germline V gene encodes CDR1 SGHVS and CDR2 FNYEAQ. Trimming cost V 2 bases and J 6 bases, with 11 bases left between them. The CDR3 is 13 amino acids. In DNA form, the CDR3 reads TGTGCCAGCAGCTTAAGGCCGGGGATCGAGCAGTACGTC. Amino acids: CASSLRPGIEQYV.

In its sample, this clone was seen a few times. CDR3 bases: TGTGCCAGCAGGGACAGGGGAGGGAATGAGCAGTTCTTC. This gives the protein CASRDRGGNEQFF. The rearrangement joins TRBV2 to TRBJ2-1; 9 nucleotides align to TRBD1. Germline values: CDR1 SNHLY, CDR2 FYNNEI. Unmatched junction bases numbered 4, after V lost 6 bases and J lost 7 bases. CDR3 length: 13 amino acids. Using reference TRBV2 and TRBJ2-1 for the parts outside the CDR3, the full variable domain is EPEVTQTPSHQVTQMGQEVILRCVPISNHLYFYWYRQILGQKVEFLVSFYNNEISEKSEIFDDQFSVERPDGSNFTLKIRSTKLEDSAMYFCASRDRGGNEQFFGPGTRLTVL.